One and the same sample provided the 7 T cell receptor beta chains below, sequenced in a study of T cell responses to AZD1222 COVID-19 vaccine (dated by TCRdb to the early 2020s). Libraries were constructed by the immunoSEQ multiplex PCR assay. In its TCRdb copy, this immuneACCESS table keeps in-frame sequences only and misses some clones. Where compared with another copy, unresolved V genes explain less than half of these, and the others have no known cause. For this sample there are about 180,000 clones; about 93% appear just once. The ten largest make up roughly 1.9% of the sample. What the time point label conveys for this sample: about 28 days (+/-7) after the second vaccine dose. This specimen was peripheral blood, taken 28 days after the second AZD1222 dose. The source of these receptors is an adult who received the AZD1222 COVID-19 vaccine.

This clone was seen just once. The chain combines TRBV5-1 with TRBJ2-2; D is tentatively TRBD1 or TRBD2 (5 bases each). The CDR3 consists of 16 residues. V shed 0 bases and J shed 6 bases, with 15 bases lying between them. Germline V gene data show CDR1 as SGHRS and CDR2 as YFSETQ. DNA for the CDR3: TGCGCCAGCAGCTTGGGACTGAGGGGCTTTGCCGGGGAGCTGTTTTTT. Translation gives CASSLGLRGFAGELFF.

The chain has TRBV4-1 and TRBJ2-3; D gene ambiguous. The germline gives CDR1 MGHRA, CDR2 YSYEKL. With 0 bases removed from V and 4 bases from J, the gap between germline ends came to 11 bases. CDR3 length: 15 amino acids. CDR3 region: CASSQEVDSADTQYF. The DNA for the CDR3 is TGCGCCAGCAGCCAAGAAGTAGATTCTGCAGATACGCAGTATTTT.

This rearrangement joins TRBV23-1 to TRBJ2-4; 10 bases are shared with TRBD2. TRBV23-1 is placed among ORFs of uncertain function. This CDR3 has 21 amino acids. With 1 base clipped from V and 4 bases from J, the junction kept 19 bases outside the gene matches. The DNA of the CDR3 is TGCGCCAGCAGTCAATACAGGGACGAGGGGACTAGCGCCAAGGGGAAAAACATTCAGTACTTC. The encoded protein is CASSQYRDEGTSAKGKNIQYF.

The V gene is TRBV2, the J gene TRBJ1-5; D is uncertain. Per germline, CDR1 SNHLY and CDR2 FYNNEI. The CDR3 totals 15 residues. V gave up 3 bases and J gave up 0 bases, with 9 bases separating them. The CDR3 reads CASSDTVYSNQPQHF. CDR3 coding DNA: TGTGCCAGCAGTGACACAGTTTATAGCAATCAGCCCCAGCATTTT.

This clone was seen only once. The rearrangement links TRBV28 to TRBJ2-7; 9 bases align to TRBD1. The V gene's germline CDR1 is MDHEN and CDR2 SYDVKM. V was pared by 10 bases and J by 1 base, with 11 bases of the junction left unmatched. This CDR3 region has 15 residues. CDR3 coding DNA: TGTGCCACCCAAGGACCGGGACAGGGATCCTACGAGCAGTACTTC. Its protein product is CATQGPGQGSYEQYF.

The chain couples TRBV18 to TRBJ1-1; D uncertain. Trimming cost V 2 bases and J 0 bases, with 13 bases left between them. The CDR3 runs to 16 residues. Germline lookup yields CDR1 KGHSH and CDR2 LQKENI. The CDR3 nucleotides read TGTGCCAGCTCACCAGCCCAGGTAGGGCTGAACACTGAAGCTTTCTTT. This sequence encodes CASSPAQVGLNTEAFF.

The chain is built from TRBV6-5 and TRBJ1-5; TRBD1 matches at 9 bases. Germline CDR1 MNHEY, CDR2 SVGAGI. The junction had 11 bases not matched to a gene; V was cut back by 7 bases and J by 7 bases. The CDR3 contains 15 residues. CDR3 region: CASTGPGQGKQPQHF. The CDR3 coding sequence is TGTGCCAGCACCGGTCCCGGACAGGGGAAGCAGCCCCAGCATTTT.